This T cell receptor beta chain was profiled in a study of T cell changes during pregnancy in multiple sclerosis. The CDR3 totals 15 residues. Trimming shortened V by 2 bases and J by 1 base, and 11 bases separated the two germline ends. From germline, CDR1 is MNHNS and CDR2 SASEGT. This table comes from immunoSEQ multiplex PCR, and its TCRdb copy is limited to in-frame clones, with some not included. In the table there are tens of thousands of clones, 90% to 95% of which are singletons. The origin of this receptor is a female donor with multiple sclerosis, enrolled in a pregnancy study. V is TRBV6-1 and J is TRBJ1-1; perhaps TRBD1 as D (6 bases). The source was peripheral blood, collected in the second trimester of pregnancy. The chain's CDR3 is CASSEWQGKNTEAFF. The CDR3 nucleotides read TGTGCCAGCAGTGAATGGCAGGGGAAGAACACTGAAGCTTTCTTT.